The next 3 T cell receptor beta chains were all read from a single sample in a study of blood T cell repertoires in COVID-19 (TCRdb year 2020). Preparation of the library involved the immunoSEQ multiplex PCR assay. The source is immuneACCESS, and TCRdb retained only in-frame sequences with V and J called. Part of the clones is not carried over; for the studies checked, unresolved V genes explain less than half of this, and the remainder is unexplained. The sample yields about 98,000 clones; approximately 84% were counted once. Of the sample, roughly 10% is held by the ten largest clones. The sequencing input was peripheral blood. The receptor set was obtained from a woman of 80 years or more with acute or convalescent COVID-19.

This clone has a single count. The rearrangement joins TRBV6-6 to TRBJ1-2; no reliable D call. The length of the CDR3 is 15 residues. CDR1 and CDR2 from the germline V gene are MNHNY and SVGAGI (reference sequence). The V and J ends lost 5 bases and 5 bases respectively, with 18 bases between them. Written as DNA, the CDR3 is TGTGCCAGCAGTAGATCGAGTGGCGGGGAGTATGGCTACACCTTC. Encoded protein: CASSRSSGGEYGYTF.

This chain connects TRBV6-5 to TRBJ2-5; D might be TRBD1 (6 bases). This CDR3 has 15 residues. Germline V gene lookup returns CDR1 MNHEY and CDR2 SVGAGI. The V end was cut by 6 bases, the J end by 4 bases, with 18 bases between. The CDR3 DNA follows: TGTGCCAGCAGATTCTCTACAGGGCTTATAGAGACCCAGTACTTC. Its protein product is CASRFSTGLIETQYF.

The rearrangement uses TRBV5-6 and TRBJ2-5; the D gene is possibly TRBD1 (6 bases). This CDR3 is built from 14 residues. Trimming removed 2 bases from V and 5 bases from J, with 13 bases in between. The V gene's germline CDR1 is SGHDT and CDR2 YYEEEE. The CDR3 nucleotides read TGTGCCAGCAGCTTTGTACAGGGAAGCGAGACCCAGTACTTC. Protein sequence: CASSFVQGSETQYF.